The present entry profiles one T cell receptor (beta chain) with its context. This clonotype appeared a few times. Its recognized antigen is unknown. No much larger clone is present one base from it, and per-base qualities are unavailable. Libraries were made using multiplex PCR. The sequencer listed for this sample is Illumina HiSeq 4000. TCR beta libraries were built with iRepertoire HTBI primers and Arm-PCR amplification of CDR3 regions. Gel purification was performed on PCR products prior to sequencing. The study's own analysis went as follows. Gene usage analysis of CDR3 amino acid clonotypes relied on the approximately 60 TRBV and about 15 TRBJ segments identified across samples. COPE and FqMerger were used to merge the filtered high-quality paired reads into contigs. BLAST was used to align contigs to the IMGT TRBV, TRBD and TRBJ reference genes, and CDR3 was defined following IMGT. Highly expanded clones were defined as clonotypes with a frequency above 0.1%. Shannon entropy served as the measure of repertoire diversity, while the Gini coefficient captured V-J evenness. Clonotypes shared by more than one individual were considered public. TCRdb took the public reads, trimmed them with fastp at Q25, ran MiXCR for clone calling and kept in-frame beta chains. Each record represents a unique CDR3 protein, reported with the most common genes and DNA among its rows. TCRdb's processing, not the authors' own work, is the source of the V and J calls. This sample lists about 240,000 distinct CDR3 sequences; just over 20% were detected once. Of the sample, over 11% falls within the top ten clones.

The sample comes from a study of regulatory T cells in long-lasting Graves disease (dated by TCRdb to about 2021). Some background on the complete study: Newly diagnosed Graves' disease patients had taken antithyroid drugs for less than 3 months. This study used TCR sequencing and RNA sequencing of peripheral blood to compare persistent Graves' disease patients against newly diagnosed Graves' disease patients. The study took place in China and was registered as a clinical trial. TCR sequencing covered approximately 13 persistent and some 20 newly diagnosed Graves' disease patients, 33 samples in total. Here is what the overall study found, with its caveats: Because the primary lesion, thyroid tissue, could not be accessed, the study looked at peripheral blood alone. Lower TCR Shannon entropy and fewer highly expanded clones were observed in persistent Graves' disease patients than in newly diagnosed patients, which suggested clonal expansion. Persistent patients shared more public clonotypes among themselves (around 3,000) than newly diagnosed patients did (roughly 920). Persistent disease showed preferential use of TRBV28, TRBJ1-2 and TRBJ2-5, whereas newly diagnosed disease favored TRBV20-1 and TRBJ2-1. The small sample size was acknowledged by the authors as a limitation that may reduce accuracy. Sequencing and analysis were limited to the TCR beta chain.

According to the study, the label for this sample's time point signals: newly diagnosed GD, antithyroid drugs for less than 3 months. For both TCR sequencing and RNA sequencing, RNA was extracted from PBMCs using TRIzol. The diagnosis of Graves' disease followed American Thyroid Association guidelines. Patients for the study were recruited at an endocrinology department in Xi'an, China. Each patient gave 7.5 to 10 milliliters of peripheral blood, collected in an EDTA anticoagulant tube. PBMCs were isolated by Ficoll Paque Plus density gradient separation without further T cell sorting. An Agilent 2100 Bioanalyzer and agarose gel were used to check RNA quality, and a NanoDrop 2000 was used to measure RNA concentration. Deletion took 3 bases off V and 1 base off J, with a span of 9 bases between the germline ends. Its CDR3 holds 14 amino acids, cysteine through phenylalanine. CDR3 DNA only is kept here, 42 bases in frame from base 1. Looking up the germline V gene yields CDR1 ENHRY and CDR2 SYGVKD.

Here the chain combines TRBV10-3 and TRBJ1-1; confidence is insufficient to name the D gene. The specimen comprised peripheral blood mononuclear cells (PBMCs), sampled at new diagnosis, from a patient treated with antithyroid drugs. The receptor was isolated from a female donor with Graves disease. The CDR3 in this case is CAISDGEGNTEAFF. The nucleotide sequence reads as follows: TGTGCCATCAGTGACGGTGAGGGGAACACTGAAGCTTTCTTT.